The clone carrying this T cell receptor beta chain turned up a few times. Its antigen is currently unknown. These data are taken from a study of T cells in Graves' hyperthyroidism and ophthalmopathy. The overall study: Staff took peripheral blood when the initial diagnosis was made, before any treatment began.

CDR3 length: 16 amino acids. V was shortened by 0 bases and J by 4 bases, with 11 bases between the two germline ends. Germline V lookup: CDR1 SGHKS, CDR2 YYEKEE (reference sequence). Stability of Graves' hyperthyroidism was defined as absent ophthalmopathy progression within 18 months. Whole-study results and caveats: Median prediction lead before ophthalmopathy onset was 5.5 to 7 months with the model. Blood also showed most of the thyroid clonotypes that were expanded above 0.001.

TCR beta CDR3 regions were amplified from RNA transcripts. The HTBI set primed first-round TCR CDR3 RT-PCR. MiXCR, run by TCRdb on the multiplex PCR reads, gives a single entry per CDR3 protein. The table includes around 430,000 distinct CDR3 sequences, approximately 15% detected once. Sequencing was carried out using blood. V and J are TRBV5-5 and TRBJ1-6; D gene unclear. This receptor was obtained from a woman in her twenties or thirties with Graves' hyperthyroidism. In DNA form, the CDR3 reads TGTGCCAGCAGCTTGGGGAGCCGCTCTTATAATTCACCCCTCCACTTT. It yields the protein CASSLGSRSYNSPLHF.